The 12 T cell receptor beta chains reported below all come from one sample, sequenced in a study of T cells in Graves' hyperthyroidism and ophthalmopathy. TCR beta CDR3 region amplification was performed from RNA transcripts. During a first-round RT-PCR of the TCR CDR3, the HTBI primer set was used. TCRdb reprocessed the multiplex PCR reads via MiXCR and lists one record per CDR3 protein. The data show nearly 600,000 distinct CDR3 sequences, roughly 14% seen once. The specimen sequenced was blood. These receptor sequences come from a woman aged 25 to 39 with Graves' hyperthyroidism that later progressed to Graves' ophthalmopathy.

The rearrangement links TRBV29-1 to TRBJ2-5; 11 nucleotides match TRBD2. V shed 0 bases, J shed 5 bases, and the junction held 8 bases outside the gene matches. The CDR3 consists of 16 residues. Germline lookup yields CDR1 SQVTM and CDR2 ANQGSEA. The CDR3: CSVEDTSGSVSETQYF. For the CDR3, the DNA is TGCAGCGTTGAAGATACTAGCGGGAGTGTGTCGGAGACCCAGTACTTC.

This clonotype was recorded a few times. The V gene is TRBV5-4, the J gene TRBJ2-2; maybe TRBD2 (6 bases). The germline V gene has CDR1 SGHNT and CDR2 YYREEE (reference sequence). Trimming removed 4 bases at V and 2 bases at J, with 9 bases between. CDR3 length equals 14 residues. CDR3 in DNA: TGTGCCAGCAGCGGGGGGTCCAACACCGGGGAGCTGTTTTTT. This sequence encodes CASSGGSNTGELFF.

This clonotype was counted ten times or more. The chain joins TRBV28 to TRBJ1-5, with D possibly being TRBD1 (6 bases). This CDR3 comprises 17 residues. Germline V gene data show CDR1 as MDHEN and CDR2 as SYDVKM. V lost 6 bases, J lost 0 bases, and 18 bases lay in between. The CDR3 DNA is TGTGCCAGCAGCCCCAGGACAGCCACTCCTAGCAATCAGCCCCAGCATTTT. Protein sequence: CASSPRTATPSNQPQHF.

The chain has TRBV19 and TRBJ1-2, with unresolved D. The V and J ends lost 0 bases and 5 bases respectively, with 16 bases between them. Looked up from germline, CDR1 is LNHDA and CDR2 is SQIVND (reference sequence). This CDR3 has 16 amino acids. The CDR3 bases are TGTGCCAGTAGTATAGACCAAGGTCGAGGGAATTATGGCTACACCTTC. It yields the protein CASSIDQGRGNYGYTF.

This clonotype was observed a few times. This sequence joins TRBV12-5 and TRBJ2-1; 12 bases map to TRBD1. CDR1 and CDR2 (germline): LGHNT, FRNRAP. The CDR3 loop spans 14 amino acids. V shed 5 bases and J 11 bases; nucleotides not matched to a gene: 7. The CDR3 loop reads CASGIAGTGGKQFF. CDR3 DNA: TGTGCTAGTGGTATAGCCGGGACAGGGGGCAAGCAGTTCTTC.

This clonotype was seen repeatedly, ten times or more. V and J are TRBV7-9 and TRBJ2-3; TRBD1 is a possible D gene (7 bases). V gave up 5 bases and J gave up 0 bases, with 12 bases separating them. Germline CDR1 SEHNR, CDR2 FQNEAQ (reference sequence). The CDR3 length is 15 residues. CDR3 sequence reads: CASSRGDSSTDTQYF. CDR3 coding DNA: TGTGCCAGCAGCCGCGGGGACAGCAGCACAGATACGCAGTATTTT. Together with reference TRBV7-9 and TRBJ2-3, the CDR3 gives the full variable domain: DTGVSQNPRHKITKRGQNVTFRCDPISEHNRLYWYRQTLGQGPEFLTYFQNEAQLEKSRLLSDRFSAERPKGSFSTLEIQRTEQGDSAMYLCASSRGDSSTDTQYFGPGTRLTVL.

This clonotype came up many times. V is TRBV9 and J is TRBJ2-3; TRBD2 agrees at 8 bases. Germline V CDR1 and CDR2: SGDLS, YYNGEE. The CDR3 is 16 amino acids. V gave up 4 bases and J gave up 4 bases; unmatched junction bases: 11. CDR3 in amino acids: CASSTLPGLEADTQYF. The CDR3, as DNA: TGTGCCAGCAGCACCCTTCCGGGACTAGAAGCAGATACGCAGTATTTT. Supplemented by reference TRBV9 and TRBJ2-3, the full variable domain reads DSGVTQTPKHLITATGQRVTLRCSPRSGDLSVYWYQQSLDQGLQFLIQYYNGEERAKGNILERFSAQQFPDLHSELNLSSLELGDSALYFCASSTLPGLEADTQYFGPGTRLTVL.

This clonotype was observed many times. The chain recombines TRBV12-3 or TRBV12-4 with TRBJ2-3; a weak D match, TRBD2 (5 bases). The CDR3 sequence is 15 residues long. V was pared by 6 bases and J by 1 base, with 14 bases between. The CDR3 loop reads CASSPAALGTDTQYF. The CDR3 DNA is TGTGCCAGCAGCCCAGCGGCTCTCGGCACAGATACGCAGTATTTT.

This rearrangement joins TRBV19 to TRBJ2-1; D gene unclear. V was shortened by 4 bases and J by 6 bases, with 13 bases between the two germline ends. The germline CDR1 and CDR2 sequences are LNHDA and SQIVND (reference sequence). The CDR3 contains 14 residues. CDR3: CASSSSPWGNEQFF. The CDR3 DNA reads as TGTGCCAGTAGTAGCTCGCCTTGGGGCAATGAGCAGTTCTTC.

In this sample, this clonotype turned up many times. V is TRBV15 and J is TRBJ2-5, with D hard to call. The length of the CDR3 is 13 residues. V lost 0 bases to trimming and J lost 4 bases, with 6 bases between them. Per the germline V gene, CDR1 is LNHNV and CDR2 is YYDKDF (reference sequence). CDR3 in amino acids: CATSRDPTETQYF. The CDR3 nucleotides read TGTGCCACCAGCAGAGATCCCACAGAGACCCAGTACTTC.

This clonotype occurred many times. CDR3 loop: CASSTTRNTEAFF. The CDR3 DNA is TGTGCCAGCAGTACTACACGGAACACTGAAGCTTTCTTT. The rearrangement joins TRBV11-1 to TRBJ1-1; D uncertain. V was trimmed by 6 bases and J by 1 base, leaving 9 bases between them. The CDR3 is 13 residues long. From germline, CDR1 is SGHAT and CDR2 FQDESV (reference sequence).

The V and J genes are TRBV30 and TRBJ2-7; 9 bases agree with TRBD2. The CDR3 has 14 amino acids. Trimming took 3 bases from V and 3 from J; bases not matched to a gene: 6. Germline V gene sequence: CDR1 GTSNPN, CDR2 SVGIG (reference sequence). DNA for the CDR3: TGTGCCTGGAGCTGGGTTAGCGGGGGCTACGAGCAGTACTTC. Its protein product is CAWSWVSGGYEQYF.